Sequencing of this T cell receptor beta chain was carried out in a study of blood T cell repertoires in COVID-19. Overall study: PBMCs, B-cell-depleted T cells, or T cells were the source of the cDNA or gDNA that made up the material.

As processed by the authors: Scientists estimated how many nucleated cells there were by amplifying reference gene primers. Generated by immunoSEQ multiplex PCR, the TCRdb table keeps only in-frame clones and is missing some. The D gene and trimming were derived from the DNA, and the V and J assignments and clone size from that table. There are about 230,000 clones in the sample; approximately 80% occur only once, and 6.5% to 9% lies in the top ten. The V end was cut by 5 bases, the J end by 0 bases, with 6 bases between. The CDR3 runs to 13 residues. Germline V gives CDR1 SEHNR, CDR2 FQNEAQ (reference sequence).

This sequence was found in a woman in her forties or fifties with acute or convalescent COVID-19. The chain employs TRBV7-9 and TRBJ2-3; D might be TRBD2 (5 bases). The material sequenced was peripheral blood. The CDR3 nucleotides read TGTGCCAGCAGCCGGACTAGCACAGATACGCAGTATTTT. It is translated as CASSRTSTDTQYF.